The rows below give T cell receptor beta chains drawn from one sample of a study of blood T cell repertoires in COVID-19. Some clones are missing from TCRdb's copy, which holds only in-frame ones; the method was immunoSEQ multiplex PCR. The sample lists 70,000 or so clones; around nine tenths were seen once. The sample taken for sequencing was peripheral blood. The receptors derive from a woman aged 60-75 years with acute or convalescent COVID-19. Both conserved end residues are part of each CDR3. The D gene is left open where the match is weak. Only some rows state a clone size, as once, few, many or a class for expanded clones.

>.|.|TRBJ1-2|TRBV10-3
CAISDQGEYYGYTF
TGTGCCATCAGTGACCAGGGCGAGTACTATGGCTACACCTTC
>.|.|TRBJ2-7|TRBV7-3
CASSLNRHYEQYF
TGTGCCAGCAGCTTAAACAGGCATTACGAGCAGTACTTC
>.|many|TRBJ2-1|TRBV12-1
CASSADRWHEQFF
TGTGCCAGCAGCGCGGACAGGTGGCATGAGCAGTTCTTC
>.|.|TRBJ2-1|TRBV6-1
CASSVLLVGGQKGEQFF
TGTGCCAGCAGTGTCCTCTTAGTGGGGGGGCAAAAGGGTGAGCAGTTCTTC
>.|.|TRBJ1-5|TRBV7-8
CASSPWTDSNQPQHF
TGTGCCAGCAGCCCTTGGACAGATAGCAATCAGCCCCAGCATTTT
>TRBD2|.|TRBJ2-1|TRBV7-8
CASSPARRGGNEQFF
TGTGCCAGCAGCCCCGCCCGACGGGGGGGCAATGAGCAGTTCTTC
>.|.|TRBJ1-3|TRBV29-1
CSVVEGRGASGNTIYF
TGCAGCGTTGTGGAGGGGAGAGGGGCCTCTGGAAACACCATATATTTT
>.|.|TRBJ1-1|TRBV7-9
CASSQGHLNTEAFF
TGTGCCAGCAGCCAGGGACACTTGAACACTGAAGCTTTCTTT
>TRBD2|.|TRBJ2-3|TRBV5-8
CASSSDAAGDSTDTQYF
TGTGCCAGCAGCTCGGACGCAGCGGGGGACAGCACAGATACGCAGTATTTT
>TRBD1|.|TRBJ1-1|TRBV5-8
CASSSGQGAGTEAFF
TGTGCCAGCAGCTCCGGACAGGGGGCTGGCACTGAAGCTTTCTTT
>TRBD2|.|TRBJ2-7|TRBV7-9
CASSLAGEGRNEQYF
TGTGCCAGCAGCTTAGCGGGGGAGGGGCGGAACGAGCAGTACTTC
>TRBD1|.|TRBJ1-2|TRBV19
CASSPDRGSYTF
TGTGCCAGTAGTCCGGACAGGGGGAGCTACACCTTC
>.|.|TRBJ1-1|TRBV9
CASSARVGNTEAFF
TGTGCCAGCAGCGCGAGGGTGGGGAACACTGAAGCTTTCTTT
>TRBD1|.|TRBJ1-1|TRBV10-3
CAISPTGGRIGSHTEAFF
TGTGCCATCAGTCCGACAGGGGGTCGTATAGGGAGTCACACTGAAGCTTTCTTT
>.|.|TRBJ1-1|TRBV3-1/TRBV3-2
CASSQDPQATEAFF
TGTGCCAGCAGCCAAGACCCCCAGGCCACTGAAGCTTTCTTT
>TRBD1|.|TRBJ2-3|TRBV19
CASSPSGTGVDTQYF
TGTGCCAGTAGCCCATCCGGGACAGGGGTAGATACGCAGTATTTT
>.|few|TRBJ1-3|TRBV14
CASSRHRALSGNTIYF
TGTGCCAGCAGCCGGCACAGGGCCCTCTCTGGAAACACCATATATTTT
>.|.|TRBJ1-2|TRBV3-1/TRBV3-2
CASSQDFRGYGYTF
TGTGCCAGCAGCCAAGATTTTAGGGGCTATGGCTACACCTTC
>.|.|TRBJ2-5|TRBV7-9
CASQGQVLETQYF
TGTGCCAGCCAGGGGCAGGTCCTGGAGACCCAGTACTTC
>.|.|TRBJ1-3|TRBV6-5
CASSYSPPGSGNTIYF
TGTGCCAGCAGTTACTCGCCCCCGGGCTCTGGAAACACCATATATTTT
>TRBD2|.|TRBJ2-7|TRBV7-8
CASSSYSGGSYEQYF
TGTGCCAGCAGCTCCTATAGCGGGGGTTCCTACGAGCAGTACTTC
>.|.|TRBJ2-7|TRBV6-1
CASSDSAYEQYF
TGTGCCAGCAGTGACAGCGCTTACGAGCAGTACTTC
>.|.|TRBJ2-3|TRBV7-8
CASSLVVSGNFDTQYF
TGTGCCAGCAGCTTAGTTGTATCAGGGAATTTTGATACGCAGTATTTT
>.|.|TRBJ1-6|TRBV2
CASSPESSYNSPLHF
TGTGCCAGCAGCCCGGAGAGCTCCTATAATTCACCCCTCCACTTT
>TRBD1|.|TRBJ2-1|TRBV6-6
CASNRGARGEQFF
TGTGCCAGCAACAGGGGAGCACGCGGTGAGCAGTTCTTC
>TRBD1|.|TRBJ2-2|TRBV6-6
CANRGPSTGELFF
TGTGCCAACAGGGGCCCCTCCACCGGGGAGCTGTTTTTT
>TRBD2|.|TRBJ2-3|TRBV27
CASSFRGGPTDTQYF
TGTGCCAGCAGTTTCCGGGGAGGGCCCACAGATACGCAGTATTTT
>TRBD1|.|TRBJ2-7|TRBV7-7
CASSLAGRGRDEQYF
TGTGCCAGCAGCTTAGCGGGCAGGGGGCGGGACGAGCAGTACTTC
>.|once|TRBJ2-2|TRBV7-7
CASSPSLAGGTGELFF
TGTGCCAGCAGCCCTTCCCTGGCGGGCGGAACCGGGGAGCTGTTTTTT
>.|.|TRBJ2-7|TRBV3-1/TRBV3-2
CASSHGGTLYEQYF
TGTGCCAGCAGCCACGGGGGTACCCTTTACGAGCAGTACTTC
>.|.|TRBJ2-5|TRBV5-1
CASSLRVRVETQYF
TGCGCCAGCAGCTTACGGGTCCGAGTGGAGACCCAGTACTTC
>.|.|TRBJ2-2|TRBV10-1
CASSKQGDTGELFF
TGCGCCAGCTCCAAACAGGGAGACACCGGGGAGCTGTTTTTT
>TRBD1|.|TRBJ2-4|TRBV7-6
CASSPGTGVQNIQYF
TGTGCCAGCAGCCCCGGGACAGGGGTCCAAAACATTCAGTACTTC
>.|.|TRBJ2-7|TRBV3-1/TRBV3-2
CASSQVGALLEQYF
TGTGCCAGCAGCCAAGTAGGGGCCCTCCTGGAGCAGTACTTC
>.|once|TRBJ1-3|TRBV30
CAWRRELSGNTIYF
TGTGCCTGGAGGAGGGAGCTCTCTGGAAACACCATATATTTT
>.|few|TRBJ1-5|TRBV29-1
CSRSAGGIRQPQHF
TGCAGCCGATCGGCGGGGGGGATCCGGCAGCCCCAGCATTTT
>TRBD2|.|TRBJ2-1|TRBV5-5
CASSSIGLAGGPPFSNEQFF
TGTGCCAGCAGCTCCATCGGACTAGCGGGGGGGCCGCCTTTCTCCAATGAGCAGTTCTTC
>.|few|TRBJ1-3|TRBV30
CAWSRRWLSGNTIYF
TGTGCCTGGAGTAGGCGGTGGCTCTCTGGAAACACCATATATTTT
>TRBD2|once|TRBJ2-3|TRBV29-1
CSVGTSGGAHTQYF
TGCAGCGTGGGGACTAGCGGGGGGGCACATACGCAGTATTTT
>.|.|TRBJ1-1|TRBV5-4
CASSLDARVNTEAFF
TGTGCCAGCAGCTTGGATGCGCGCGTCAACACTGAAGCTTTCTTT
>TRBD2|.|TRBJ2-1|TRBV7-8
CASSVLAGGPIEQFF
TGTGCCAGCAGCGTGCTGGCGGGGGGGCCCATTGAGCAGTTCTTC
>TRBD2|.|TRBJ2-1|TRBV11-3
CASSSTSGGAYNEQFF
TGTGCCAGCAGCAGCACTAGCGGGGGGGCCTACAATGAGCAGTTCTTC
>.|.|TRBJ2-6|TRBV7-9
CASSTEDDGANVLTF
TGTGCCAGCAGCACGGAGGATGATGGGGCCAACGTCCTGACTTTC
>TRBD2|.|TRBJ2-3|TRBV5-1
CASSLERGTDTQYF
TGCGCCAGCAGCTTGGAGCGGGGGACAGATACGCAGTATTTT
>.|few|TRBJ1-2|TRBV27
CASSLTPGEGGYTF
TGTGCCAGCAGTTTGACCCCAGGGGAGGGCGGCTACACCTTC
>TRBD1|.|TRBJ2-7|TRBV9
CASSQTGGPPHEQYF
TGTGCCAGCAGCCAGACAGGGGGGCCCCCCCACGAGCAGTACTTC
>.|.|TRBJ1-1|TRBV3-1/TRBV3-2
CASSQAADSKEAFF
TGTGCCAGCAGCCAAGCCGCTGACAGCAAAGAAGCTTTCTTT
>TRBD1|.|TRBJ1-5|TRBV5-6
CASSLARGNQPQHF
TGTGCCAGCAGCTTGGCCAGGGGGAATCAGCCCCAGCATTTT
>.|.|TRBJ1-1|TRBV5-4
CASSVGARVNTEAFF
TGTGCCAGCAGCGTAGGGGCTCGGGTGAACACTGAAGCTTTCTTT
>.|.|TRBJ1-5|TRBV19
CASSIITNQPQHF
TGTGCCAGTAGTATTATCACAAATCAGCCCCAGCATTTT
>TRBD1|.|TRBJ2-2|TRBV28
CASSLTGDTGELFF
TGTGCCAGCAGTTTGACAGGGGACACCGGGGAGCTGTTTTTT
>.|.|TRBJ1-5|TRBV19
CASATRAAQPQHF
TGTGCCAGCGCGACCAGGGCGGCTCAGCCCCAGCATTTT
>.|.|TRBJ2-1|TRBV7-9
CASSQDQRGGTDEQFF
TGTGCCAGCAGCCAGGACCAACGTGGGGGCACGGATGAGCAGTTCTTC
>.|.|TRBJ1-4|TRBV27
CASKPAGTWSGEKLFF
TGTGCCAGCAAACCAGCCGGGACATGGAGTGGAGAAAAACTGTTTTTT
>TRBD2|.|TRBJ2-5|TRBV2
CASTRLAGGLETQYF
TGTGCCAGCACCCGACTAGCGGGGGGGCTAGAGACCCAGTACTTC
>TRBD1|.|TRBJ1-5|TRBV5-8
CASSRDRGNLGVQPQHF
TGTGCCAGCAGCCGGGACAGGGGTAACTTAGGAGTTCAGCCCCAGCATTTT
>TRBD2|.|TRBJ2-1|TRBV3-1/TRBV3-2
CASSQRGGYNEQFF
TGTGCCAGCAGCCAACGGGGGGGCTACAATGAGCAGTTCTTC
>TRBD1|.|TRBJ2-1|TRBV7-8
CASSPDRALGEQFF
TGTGCCAGCAGCCCCGACAGGGCTCTGGGAGAGCAGTTCTTC
>.|.|TRBJ2-3|TRBV9
CASSVASADTDTQYF
TGTGCCAGCAGCGTAGCCAGCGCCGACACAGATACGCAGTATTTT
>TRBD1|.|TRBJ2-5|TRBV11-2
CASSLGPGGQETQYF
TGTGCCAGCAGCTTAGGACCAGGGGGCCAAGAGACCCAGTACTTC